This TCR beta chain was recovered during a study of OX40 agonist ivuxolimab in advanced cancers. Assay: immunoSEQ multiplex PCR; the TCRdb copy retains only in-frame clones and omits some. The sample has fewer than 80,000 clones; 84% are singletons. The CDR3 has 13 amino acids. Trimming stripped 1 base from V and 8 bases from J, with 9 bases between. The germline gives CDR1 LNHDA, CDR2 SQIVND (reference sequence). The sample here was CD4+ or CD8+ T cells sorted from blood, taken in a trial of the OX40 agonist ivuxolimab. The chain recombines TRBV19 with TRBJ2-1; TRBD2 is a possible D gene (5 bases). The receptor's source is an adult with an advanced solid tumor such as melanoma, head and neck, liver or kidney cancer. This chain's CDR3 is CASSIARRYEQFF. The CDR3 nucleotides are TGTGCCAGTAGTATAGCCAGGAGGTATGAGCAGTTCTTC.